This is a list of T cell receptor beta chains from one sample in a study of blood T cell repertoires in COVID-19. TCRdb's copy holds only in-frame clones and misses some; the assay was immunoSEQ multiplex PCR. The sample shows under 60,000 clones, about 83% of them seen only once. Source material: peripheral blood. These receptors all stem from a woman aged 60 to 75 with COVID-19, enrolled during active disease. CDR3s include the opening cysteine and the closing phenylalanine or tryptophan. Each record gives: D gene, clone size, V gene, J gene, CDR3 protein, CDR3 DNA. D genes are given only for firm matches. Expanded clones get a size class; other rows say once, few or many, or leave the size out.

d_call: NA
clone_size: NA
v_call: TRBV24-1
j_call: TRBJ2-3
cdr3_aa: CATSGVATGTDTQYF
cdr3_nt: TGTGCCACCAGTGGTGTTGCGACTGGGACAGATACGCAGTATTTT

d_call: TRBD1
clone_size: NA
v_call: TRBV28
j_call: TRBJ1-2
cdr3_aa: CASSRTGSLRTTYGYTF
cdr3_nt: TGTGCCAGCAGTCGGACAGGGAGTCTTCGTACAACCTATGGCTACACCTTC

d_call: NA
clone_size: NA
v_call: TRBV5-5
j_call: TRBJ1-2
cdr3_aa: CASRQLQGEPYGYTF
cdr3_nt: TGTGCCAGCAGGCAGCTCCAAGGGGAACCCTATGGCTACACCTTC

d_call: TRBD1
clone_size: NA
v_call: TRBV2
j_call: TRBJ2-7
cdr3_aa: CASSETGGGYEQYF
cdr3_nt: TGTGCCAGCAGCGAAACAGGGGGCGGCTACGAGCAGTACTTC

d_call: TRBD1
clone_size: NA
v_call: TRBV2
j_call: TRBJ1-2
cdr3_aa: CASSLRTGPNYTF
cdr3_nt: TGTGCCAGCAGTCTACGGACAGGGCCCAACTACACCTTC

d_call: NA
clone_size: NA
v_call: TRBV6-4
j_call: TRBJ1-5
cdr3_aa: CASSAPFHSNQPQHF
cdr3_nt: TGTGCCAGCAGTGCCCCATTTCATAGCAATCAGCCCCAGCATTTT

d_call: NA
clone_size: once
v_call: TRBV6-6
j_call: TRBJ1-2
cdr3_aa: CASSQRTLHTF
cdr3_nt: TGTGCCAGCAGTCAGAGGACTCTCCACACCTTC

d_call: TRBD2
clone_size: NA
v_call: TRBV4-2
j_call: TRBJ2-1
cdr3_aa: CASSQGHGRGNNEQFF
cdr3_nt: TGTGCCAGCAGCCAAGGGCACGGGAGGGGAAACAATGAGCAGTTCTTC

d_call: NA
clone_size: NA
v_call: TRBV10-1
j_call: TRBJ2-1
cdr3_aa: CASSESRARNNEQFF
cdr3_nt: TGCGCCAGCAGTGAGTCTCGAGCGCGGAACAATGAGCAGTTCTTC

d_call: TRBD1
clone_size: NA
v_call: TRBV18
j_call: TRBJ2-5
cdr3_aa: CASSPEGTGLTQYF
cdr3_nt: TGTGCCAGCTCACCAGAGGGGACAGGGTTGACCCAGTACTTC

d_call: NA
clone_size: NA
v_call: TRBV21-1
j_call: TRBJ2-1
cdr3_aa: CASSPRLAGTYNEQFF
cdr3_nt: TGTGCCAGCAGCCCACGACTAGCGGGGACTTACAATGAGCAGTTCTTC

d_call: TRBD1
clone_size: once
v_call: TRBV28
j_call: TRBJ2-5
cdr3_aa: CASSQGTEETQYF
cdr3_nt: TGTGCCAGCAGCCAAGGGACAGAAGAGACCCAGTACTTC

d_call: TRBD1
clone_size: NA
v_call: TRBV7-9
j_call: TRBJ1-5
cdr3_aa: CASSQTGALNQPQHF
cdr3_nt: TGTGCCAGCAGCCAGACAGGGGCCCTCAATCAGCCCCAGCATTTT

d_call: NA
clone_size: once
v_call: TRBV5-1
j_call: TRBJ1-3
cdr3_aa: CASHPRGSGNTIYF
cdr3_nt: TGCGCCAGCCACCCGAGAGGGTCTGGAAACACCATATATTTT